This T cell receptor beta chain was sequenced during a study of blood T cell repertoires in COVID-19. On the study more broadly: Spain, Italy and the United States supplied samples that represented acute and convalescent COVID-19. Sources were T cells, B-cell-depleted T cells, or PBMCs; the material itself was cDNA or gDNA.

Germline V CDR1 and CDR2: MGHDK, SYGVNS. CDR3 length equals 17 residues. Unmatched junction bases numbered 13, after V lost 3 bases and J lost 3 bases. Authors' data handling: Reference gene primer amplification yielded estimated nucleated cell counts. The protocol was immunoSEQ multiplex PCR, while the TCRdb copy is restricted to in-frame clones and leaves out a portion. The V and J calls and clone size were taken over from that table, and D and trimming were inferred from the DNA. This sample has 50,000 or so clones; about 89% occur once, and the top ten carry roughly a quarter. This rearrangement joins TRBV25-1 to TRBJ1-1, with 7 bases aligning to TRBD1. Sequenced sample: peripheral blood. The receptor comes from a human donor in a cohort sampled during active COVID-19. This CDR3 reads CASSDQQMTGWDTEAFF. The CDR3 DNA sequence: TGTGCCAGCAGTGACCAGCAAATGACAGGGTGGGACACTGAAGCTTTCTTT.